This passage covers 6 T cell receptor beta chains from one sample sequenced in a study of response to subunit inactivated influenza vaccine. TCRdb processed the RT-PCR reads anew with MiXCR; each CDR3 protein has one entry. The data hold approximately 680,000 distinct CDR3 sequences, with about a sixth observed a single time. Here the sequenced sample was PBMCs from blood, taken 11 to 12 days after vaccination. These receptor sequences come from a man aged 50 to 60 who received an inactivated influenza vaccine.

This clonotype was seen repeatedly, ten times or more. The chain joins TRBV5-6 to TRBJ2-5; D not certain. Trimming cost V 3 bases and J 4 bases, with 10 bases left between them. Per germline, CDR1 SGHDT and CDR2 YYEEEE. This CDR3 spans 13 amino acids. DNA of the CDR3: TGTGCCAGCAGCTCGGAAGTTGGAGAGACCCAGTACTTC. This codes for CASSSEVGETQYF.

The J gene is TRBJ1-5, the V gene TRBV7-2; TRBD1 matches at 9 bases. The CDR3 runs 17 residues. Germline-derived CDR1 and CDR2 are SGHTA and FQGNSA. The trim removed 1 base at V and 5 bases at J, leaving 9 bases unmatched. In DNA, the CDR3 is TGTGCCAGCAGCTTAGTCCCGGGACAGGGCCGGGATCAGCCCCAGCATTTT. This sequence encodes CASSLVPGQGRDQPQHF.

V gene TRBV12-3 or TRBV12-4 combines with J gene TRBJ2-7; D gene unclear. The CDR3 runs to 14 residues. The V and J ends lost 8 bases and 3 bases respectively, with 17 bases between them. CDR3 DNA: TGTGCCAGCGGCCCGCAGAGCTCCCTCTACGAGCAGTACTTC. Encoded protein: CASGPQSSLYEQYF.

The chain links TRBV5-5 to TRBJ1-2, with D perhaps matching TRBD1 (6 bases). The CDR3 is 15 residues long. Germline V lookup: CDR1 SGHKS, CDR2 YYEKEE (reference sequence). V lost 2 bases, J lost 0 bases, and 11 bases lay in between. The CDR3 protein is CASSFGGQTNYGYTF. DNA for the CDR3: TGTGCCAGCAGCTTTGGTGGACAGACTAACTATGGCTACACCTTC.

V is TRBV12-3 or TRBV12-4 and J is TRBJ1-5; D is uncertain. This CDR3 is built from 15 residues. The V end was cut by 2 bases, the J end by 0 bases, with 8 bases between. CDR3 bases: TGTGCCAGCAGTTTAAGTAGTTTTAGCAATCAGCCCCAGCATTTT. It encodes CASSLSSFSNQPQHF.

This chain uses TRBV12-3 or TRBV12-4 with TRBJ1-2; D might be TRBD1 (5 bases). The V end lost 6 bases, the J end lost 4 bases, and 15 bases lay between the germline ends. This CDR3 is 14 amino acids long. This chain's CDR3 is CASSPGPLGYGYTF. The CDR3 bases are TGTGCCAGCAGCCCGGGGCCGCTGGGCTATGGCTACACCTTC.